These T cell receptor beta chains were read from a single sample in a study of blood T cell repertoires in COVID-19. Some clones are missing from TCRdb's copy, which holds only in-frame ones; the method was immunoSEQ multiplex PCR. The sample lists 150,000 to 200,000 clones; 86% were seen once. Material for sequencing was peripheral blood. These receptor sequences come from a young man with acute or convalescent COVID-19. Each CDR3 is given with its conserved first and last residue. The D gene is left open where the match is weak. Only some rows state a clone size, as once, few, many or a class for expanded clones.

d_call | clone_size | v_call | cdr3_aa
TRBD1 | - | TRBV24-1 | CATSESGQGGTEAFF
TRBD2 | - | TRBV3-1/TRBV3-2 | CASSRYLTSGVSTDTQYF
- | - | TRBV5-4 | CASSSDGGMDGYTF
TRBD1 | - | TRBV29-1 | CSVQTGADTEAFF
TRBD2 | - | TRBV6-9 | CASSYAQTSGGAYNEQFF
- | - | TRBV3-1/TRBV3-2 | CASSHLPGNTEAFF
- | - | TRBV2 | CASSGGEAYYGYTF
- | - | TRBV3-1/TRBV3-2 | CASSQEPSVSYNEQFF
- | - | TRBV10-1 | CASGDTSGNTIYF
TRBD2 | - | TRBV24-1 | CATSSRTSGGRSYNEQFF
- | - | TRBV5-1 | CASSLGQGTNYGYTF
- | - | TRBV14 | CASSQTTETNYGYTF
- | few | TRBV7-2 | CASSFREGNQPQHF
- | few | TRBV5-1 | CASSLDTNTGELFF
TRBD2 | - | TRBV5-1 | CASSLSLAGVNEQFF
TRBD1 | - | TRBV18 | CASSPGQGGGYGYTF
TRBD1 | - | TRBV4-2 | CASSPRKQGLSTGELFF
- | - | TRBV5-1 | CASSLVVDLNTEAFF
TRBD1 | - | TRBV7-2 | CASSARQGAYNSPLHF
TRBD1 | - | TRBV14 | CASSPADRGRGDTQYF
TRBD1 | - | TRBV24-1 | CATRQGDQAFF
- | - | TRBV11-2 | CASSLAFPYEQYF
TRBD1 | - | TRBV6-1 | CASSETGGEYNYGYTF
- | - | TRBV19 | CASSISGNTIYF
TRBD2 | - | TRBV29-1 | CSVEGTRNTGELFF
- | - | TRBV30 | CAWTQLGGSPLHF
TRBD1 | - | TRBV20-1 | CSASSGTGSNEQYF
TRBD2 | - | TRBV11-2 | CASSLGLAKAQETQYF
TRBD1 | few | TRBV7-2 | CASSQGAEQPQHF
- | once | TRBV21-1 | CASSKLQEPGGYTF
TRBD1 | - | TRBV18 | CASSPGQANTGELFF
TRBD1 | - | TRBV5-1 | CASSHTGTGDTEAFF
TRBD1 | - | TRBV30 | CACQQGAQPQHF
- | - | TRBV9 | CASSAPQRTGELFF
- | - | TRBV5-5 | CASSFWTRENTEAFF
TRBD2 | - | TRBV5-4 | CASSPGGRAVSQYF
- | - | TRBV28 | CASSVGASSPLHF
TRBD1 | once | TRBV25-1 | CASSARQGGTGELFF
- | - | TRBV7-6 | CASSLVVGQSSYNEQFF
- | - | TRBV21-1 | CASLREGVMETQYF
- | - | TRBV5-1 | CASSLGGSPYGYTF
- | - | TRBV19 | CASSIRESNQPQHF
- | once | TRBV7-3 | CASSWDTGYEQYF
- | - | TRBV6-6 | CASSYETDYGYTF
- | - | TRBV11-1 | CASSQRQAGYNEQFF
- | - | TRBV28 | CASSPMTGTNTEAFF
TRBD2 | - | TRBV6-2/TRBV6-3 | CASSFWTSGVIEQFF
- | - | TRBV28 | CASRLQGQIEKLFF
- | - | TRBV7-2 | CASSTDRTPNTIYF
- | - | TRBV10-1 | CASSDGGSYEQYF
- | - | TRBV7-9 | CASSLLIGGTEAFF
- | - | TRBV30 | CAWSPSEGTEAFF
- | - | TRBV2 | CASTRGSPLHF
TRBD2 | - | TRBV30 | CAWSSSGGDEQFF